One sample yielded the 9 T cell receptor beta chains listed below, sequenced in a study of blood T cells in healthy people across ages. A second PCR, run for roughly 7 to 11 cycles, used a sample-barcoded 5' primer plus a J-beta primer mix. Using its own MiXCR run on the 5' RACE reads, TCRdb lists one record per CDR3 protein. The sample lists 550,000 to 600,000 distinct CDR3 sequences, 25% to 30% occurring once. What was sequenced was blood. The receptors here all came from a woman aged 70-85 years in good health.

The chain carries TRBV5-6 and TRBJ2-1, with D possibly being TRBD1 or TRBD2 (7 bases each). The CDR3 contains 15 residues. Deletions cut 2 bases from V and 7 bases from J, with 16 bases between. Germline CDR1 and CDR2: SGHDT and YYEEEE. The CDR3 sequence: CASSFPAGGENEQFF. CDR3 DNA: TGTGCCAGCAGCTTCCCCGCAGGGGGGGAAAATGAGCAGTTCTTC. Combining the CDR3 with reference TRBV5-6 and TRBJ2-1 gives the whole variable domain DAGVTQSPTHLIKTRGQQVTLRCSPKSGHDTVSWYQQALGQGPQFIFQYYEEEERQRGNFPDRFSGHQFPNYSSELNVNALLLGDSALYLCASSFPAGGENEQFFGPGTRLTVL.

This clonotype was seen only a few times. One junction end does not reproduce the germline sequence, and a read error may be involved. The chain uses TRBV9 and TRBJ2-2; either TRBD1 or TRBD2 may supply D (7 bases each). From germline, CDR1 is SGDLS and CDR2 YYNGEE. The CDR3 runs to 16 residues. In DNA form, the CDR3 reads TGTGCTAGCAGCGTAGGGGGCGGGGGCGGTTCCGGGGAGCTGTTTTTT. This translates into CASSVGGGGGSGELFF.

This rearrangement joins TRBV9 to TRBJ2-6; tentatively, D is TRBD2 (5 bases). The CDR3 length is 17 residues. Between the trimmed V and J ends, which lost 0 bases and 0 bases, there was a span of 10 bases. Germline V gene sequence: CDR1 SGDLS, CDR2 YYNGEE. As DNA, the CDR3 is TGTGCCAGCAGCGTAGCCCTTACTAGCTCTGGGGCCAACGTCCTGACTTTC. Translation: CASSVALTSSGANVLTF. Variable domain in full (rest from reference TRBV9 and TRBJ2-6): DSGVTQTPKHLITATGQRVTLRCSPRSGDLSVYWYQQSLDQGLQFLIQYYNGEERAKGNILERFSAQQFPDLHSELNLSSLELGDSALYFCASSVALTSSGANVLTFGAGSRLTVL.

This clonotype was observed a handful of times. The rearrangement joins TRBV18 to TRBJ2-5, with D unresolved. CDR1 is KGHSH, CDR2 LQKENI, per germline. The CDR3 runs 14 residues. Trimming left V 0 bases short and J 3 bases short, with 8 bases between. CDR3 sequence: CASSPPGNEETQYF. The CDR3 DNA is TGTGCCAGCTCACCACCGGGAAACGAAGAGACCCAGTACTTC.

The chain carries TRBV3-1 and TRBJ2-7; D remains ambiguous. The end of the DNA is better explained by TRBJ2-4, so the J call may be wrong. The germline CDR1 and CDR2 sequences are LGHDT and YNNKEL (reference sequence). CDR3 size: 17 residues. The CDR3 DNA reads TGTGCCAGCAGCCAAGTGTCGGGCGACCTAGCCAAAAACATTCAGTACTTC. Protein: CASSQVSGDLAKNIQYF.

V gene TRBV7-2 combines with J gene TRBJ2-1; TRBD2 matches 12 bases. The germline gives CDR1 SGHTA, CDR2 FQGNSA. The CDR3 totals 16 residues. The V gene end was trimmed by 4 bases and the J gene end by 6 bases; junction bases not matched to a gene: 7. The CDR3 loop reads CASSSMTSGGFNEQFF. CDR3 DNA: TGTGCCAGCAGCTCGATGACTAGCGGGGGTTTCAATGAGCAGTTCTTC.

The chain joins TRBV12-3 or TRBV12-4 to TRBJ1-1; the D gene is possibly TRBD1 (6 bases). The CDR3 is made up of 15 amino acids. V was clipped by 6 bases and J by 6 bases, with 20 bases between them. The CDR3 region has the DNA TGTGCCAGCAGGGAAACCAGGGGTGGCTGGGCTGAAGCTTTCTTT. Protein: CASRETRGGWAEAFF.

The chain is built from TRBV7-9 and TRBJ2-1; D gene uncertain. Germline V gene data show CDR1 as SEHNR and CDR2 as FQNEAQ (reference sequence). The CDR3 is made up of 13 amino acids. V was clipped by 5 bases and J by 6 bases, with 11 bases between them. The chain's CDR3 is CASSPLASNEQFF. The CDR3 nucleotides read TGTGCCAGCAGCCCTTTGGCGAGCAATGAGCAGTTCTTC.

This clonotype was found a few times. The chain has TRBV5-1 and TRBJ2-1; D ambiguous. V was cut by 4 bases and J by 2 bases, with 4 bases left in between. The CDR3 totals 12 residues. In germline, CDR1 is SGHRS, CDR2 YFSETQ. For the CDR3, the DNA is TGCGCCAGCAGCACCACCTACAATGAGCAGTTCTTC. It codes for CASSTTYNEQFF.